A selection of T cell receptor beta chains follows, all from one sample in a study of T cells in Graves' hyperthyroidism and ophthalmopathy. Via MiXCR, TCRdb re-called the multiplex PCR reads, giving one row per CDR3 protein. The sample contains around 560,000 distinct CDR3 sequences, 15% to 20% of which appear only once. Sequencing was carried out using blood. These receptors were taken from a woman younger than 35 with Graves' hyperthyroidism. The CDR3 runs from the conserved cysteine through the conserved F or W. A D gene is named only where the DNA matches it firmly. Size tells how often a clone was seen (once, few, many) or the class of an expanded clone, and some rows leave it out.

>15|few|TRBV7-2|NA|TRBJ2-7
TGTGCCAGCAGCTTAAGGTCGGGGGCGGCGTGCGAGCAGTACTTC
CASSLRSGAACEQYF
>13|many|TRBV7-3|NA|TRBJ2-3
TGTGCCAGCAGCTTACTAGTAGCAGATACGCAGTATTTT
CASSLLVADTQYF
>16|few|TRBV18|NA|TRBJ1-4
TGTGCCAGCTCACGGGTTCGTCCTACAACTAATGAAAAACTGTTTTTT
CASSRVRPTTNEKLFF
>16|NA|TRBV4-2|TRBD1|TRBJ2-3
TGTGCCAGCAGCGGCCGGGACAGGGGATTTCCAGATACGCAGTATTTT
CASSGRDRGFPDTQYF
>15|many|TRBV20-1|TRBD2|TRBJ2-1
TGCAGTATCCGGCGGGGGGGCCGGTCCTACAATGAGCAGTTCTTC
CSIRRGGRSYNEQFF
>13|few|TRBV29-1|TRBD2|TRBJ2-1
TGCAGCGACGGACTAGCGGGACTTAATGAGCAGTTCTTC
CSDGLAGLNEQFF
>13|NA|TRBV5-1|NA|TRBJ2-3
TGCGCCAGCAGGCTGGGCCTGAGAGATACGCAGTATTTT
CASRLGLRDTQYF
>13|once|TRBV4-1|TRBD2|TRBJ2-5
TGCGCCAGCAGCCAAGCCCTTAGCGGGAGCCAGTACTTC
CASSQALSGSQYF
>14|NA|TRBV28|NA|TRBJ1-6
TGTGCCAGCAGTAGACAGGTCCTCGATTCACCCCTCCACTTT
CASSRQVLDSPLHF
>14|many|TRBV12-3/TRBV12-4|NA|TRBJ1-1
TGTGCCAGCACCCCCACAGAGATGAACACTGAAGCTTTCTTT
CASTPTEMNTEAFF
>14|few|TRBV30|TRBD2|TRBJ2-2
TGTGCCTGGAGTGTAGTCCGGGAGGGCGGGGAGCTGTTTTTT
CAWSVVREGGELFF
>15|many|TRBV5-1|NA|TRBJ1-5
TGCGCCAGCATCACCACAGAACTTAGCAATCAGCCCCAGCATTTT
CASITTELSNQPQHF
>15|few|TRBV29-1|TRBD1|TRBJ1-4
TGCAGCGTTGGGGGACAGCCTGCAACTAATGAAAAACTGTTTTTT
CSVGGQPATNEKLFF
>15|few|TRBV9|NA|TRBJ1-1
TGTGCCAGCAGCGAACGAGACAGAAGAGACACTGAAGCTTTCTTT
CASSERDRRDTEAFF
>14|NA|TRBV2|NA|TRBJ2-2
TGTGCCAGCAAGGTAGCGGAGAACACCGGGGAGCTGTTTTTT
CASKVAENTGELFF
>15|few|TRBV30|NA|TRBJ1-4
TGTGCCTGGAGGTCGACGATTGGGGCGAATGAAAAACTGTTTTTT
CAWRSTIGANEKLFF
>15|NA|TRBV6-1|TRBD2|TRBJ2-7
TGTGCCAGCAGTGAAAGGACTAGCGGGAGTGACGAGCAGTACTTC
CASSERTSGSDEQYF
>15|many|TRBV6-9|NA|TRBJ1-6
TGTGCCAGCAGACCCGACAGGCCAGGGGATTCACCCCTCCACTTT
CASRPDRPGDSPLHF
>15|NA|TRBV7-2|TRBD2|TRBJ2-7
TGTGCCAGCAGCCTACTTGGACTAGCCATCTACGAGCAGTACTTC
CASSLLGLAIYEQYF
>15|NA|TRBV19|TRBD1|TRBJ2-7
TGTGCCAGTAGTATAGTCCTGGGACAGGTCTACGAGCAGTACTTC
CASSIVLGQVYEQYF
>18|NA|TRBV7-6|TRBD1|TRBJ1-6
TGTGCCAGCAGGCTTATAAGGGACAGGGGGCTATATAATTCACCCCTCCACTTT
CASRLIRDRGLYNSPLHF
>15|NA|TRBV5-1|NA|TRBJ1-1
TGCGCCAGCAGCTTGCTTCTGGGGGCAGGCTCTGAAGCTTTCTTT
CASSLLLGAGSEAFF
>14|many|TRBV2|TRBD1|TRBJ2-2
TGTGCCAGCAGCCGAAAGACAGGGACCGGGGAGCTGTTTTTT
CASSRKTGTGELFF
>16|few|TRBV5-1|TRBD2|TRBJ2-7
TGCGCCAGCAGCCAAAGGACTAGCGGGAGTAGGTACGAGCAGTACTTC
CASSQRTSGSRYEQYF
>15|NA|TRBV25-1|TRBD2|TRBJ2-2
TGTGCCAGCAGTGTAAGGTCTAGCGGAACCGGGGAGCTGTTTTTT
CASSVRSSGTGELFF
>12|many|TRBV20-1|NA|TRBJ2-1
TGCAGTGCTAGAGGCCGAGACAATGAGCAGTTCTTC
CSARGRDNEQFF
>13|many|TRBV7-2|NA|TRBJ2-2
TGTGCCAGCAGCGAGAGAACTCGTGGGGAGCTGTTTTTT
CASSERTRGELFF
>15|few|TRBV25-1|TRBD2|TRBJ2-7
TGTGCCAGCAGTGTTGGAGCGGGAGTTACCTACGAGCAGTACTTC
CASSVGAGVTYEQYF
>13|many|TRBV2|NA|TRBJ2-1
TGTGCCAGCAATCTCCAGGGCTACAATGAGCAGTTCTTC
CASNLQGYNEQFF
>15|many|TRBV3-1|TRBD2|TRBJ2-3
TGTGCCAGCAGCTCGGGACTAGCGCACACAGATACGCAGTATTTT
CASSSGLAHTDTQYF
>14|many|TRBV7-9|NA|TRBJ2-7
TGTGCCAGCAGCTTAGCGGGTGTCGGATACGAGCAGTACTTC
CASSLAGVGYEQYF
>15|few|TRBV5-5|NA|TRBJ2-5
TGTGCCAGCAGCTTGGAACCCCTAGCCCGGGAGACCCAGTACTTC
CASSLEPLARETQYF
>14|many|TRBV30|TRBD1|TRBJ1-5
TGTGCCTGGAGTCCGGGACAGGGCCTTCAGCCCCAGCATTTT
CAWSPGQGLQPQHF
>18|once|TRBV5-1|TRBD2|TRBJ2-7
TGCGCCAGCAGCTTGGCCGACCTACTAGCGGGGGGCTACAATGAGCAGTACTTC
CASSLADLLAGGYNEQYF
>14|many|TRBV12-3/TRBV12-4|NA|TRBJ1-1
TGTGCCAGCAACCCCCGACGGTTGAACACTGAAGCTTTCTTT
CASNPRRLNTEAFF
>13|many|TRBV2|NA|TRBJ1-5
TGTGCCAGCAGCGGGACGGCCGATCAGCCCCAGCATTTT
CASSGTADQPQHF
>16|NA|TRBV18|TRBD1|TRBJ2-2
TGTGCCAGCTTCGCCGACAGGGGGCTTGCCACCGGGGAGCTGTTTTTT
CASFADRGLATGELFF
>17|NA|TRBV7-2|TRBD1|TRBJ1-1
TGTGCCAGCAGCTTATTACAGGGGCCCATCATGAACACTGAAGCTTTCTTT
CASSLLQGPIMNTEAFF
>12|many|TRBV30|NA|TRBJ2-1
TGTGCCTGGAACTGGGAGAGTGGTGAGCAGTTCTTC
CAWNWESGEQFF
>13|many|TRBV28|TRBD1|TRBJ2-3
TGTGCCTCCCGGGACAGGGACGTGGATACGCAGTATTTT
CASRDRDVDTQYF
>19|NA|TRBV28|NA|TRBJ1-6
TGTGCCAGCAGTTTAAGTTGGGCGGCAGGGGCATTTTGGAATTCACCCCTCCACTTT
CASSLSWAAGAFWNSPLHF
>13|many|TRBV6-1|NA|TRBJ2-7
TGTGCCAGCAGCGAGGGGTCGGGCAACGAGCAGTACTTC
CASSEGSGNEQYF
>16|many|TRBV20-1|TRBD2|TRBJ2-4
TGCAGTGCGGTTTCCGGGACTATCTTAGCCAAAAACATTCAGTACTTC
CSAVSGTILAKNIQYF
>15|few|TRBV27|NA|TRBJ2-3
TGTGCCAGCAGTTTACGACAGCAAAGCACAGATACGCAGTATTTT
CASSLRQQSTDTQYF
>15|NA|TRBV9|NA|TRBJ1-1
TGTGCCCGCAGCGCGGGCAGTGGGGTAAACACTGAAGCTTTCTTT
CARSAGSGVNTEAFF
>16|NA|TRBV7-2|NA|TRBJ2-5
TGTGCCAGCAGCGCGATCCCACAGGGTTTTATGGAGACCCAGTACTTC
CASSAIPQGFMETQYF
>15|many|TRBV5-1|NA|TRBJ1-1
TGCGCCAGCAGCCTCCCTAGTTCGGGGAACACTGAAGCTTTCTTT
CASSLPSSGNTEAFF
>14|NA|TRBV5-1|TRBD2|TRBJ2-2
TGCGCCACCCGGGACTACGCGAACACCGGGGAGCTGTTTTTT
CATRDYANTGELFF
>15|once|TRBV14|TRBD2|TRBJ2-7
TGTGCCAGCATCCAAGCGGGGGTTCTTTCCTACGAGCAGTACTTC
CASIQAGVLSYEQYF
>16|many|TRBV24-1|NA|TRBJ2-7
TGTGCCACCAGTGACCACTTCGGACGGGGATCCTACGAGCAGTACTTC
CATSDHFGRGSYEQYF
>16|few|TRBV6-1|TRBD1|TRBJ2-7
TGTGCCAGCAGTGAACGGGGACCGGGACAGGGCTACGAGCAGTACTTC
CASSERGPGQGYEQYF
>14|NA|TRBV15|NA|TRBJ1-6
TGTGCCACCAGCAGAGGTGGCCCCGGGTCACCCCTCCACTTT
CATSRGGPGSPLHF
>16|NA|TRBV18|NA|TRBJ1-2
TGTGCCAGCTCACCACCGGGGGACCCGGGGGATGGTGGCTACACCTTC
CASSPPGDPGDGGYTF
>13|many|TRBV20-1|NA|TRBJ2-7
TGCAGTGGGAGCGGAAGAACTACCTACGAGCAGTACTTC
CSGSGRTTYEQYF